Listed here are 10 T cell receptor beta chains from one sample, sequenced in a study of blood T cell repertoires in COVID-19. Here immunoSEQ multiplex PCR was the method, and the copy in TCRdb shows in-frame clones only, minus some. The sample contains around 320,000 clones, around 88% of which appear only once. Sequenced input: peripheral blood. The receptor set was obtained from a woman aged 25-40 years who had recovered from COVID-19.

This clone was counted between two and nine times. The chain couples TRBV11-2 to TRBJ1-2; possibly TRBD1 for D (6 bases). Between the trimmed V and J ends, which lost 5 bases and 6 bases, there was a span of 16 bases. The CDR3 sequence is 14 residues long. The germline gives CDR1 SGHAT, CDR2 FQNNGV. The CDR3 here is CASSRAGRGDGYTF. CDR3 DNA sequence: TGTGCCAGCAGCCGCGCGGGCAGGGGTGATGGCTACACCTTC.

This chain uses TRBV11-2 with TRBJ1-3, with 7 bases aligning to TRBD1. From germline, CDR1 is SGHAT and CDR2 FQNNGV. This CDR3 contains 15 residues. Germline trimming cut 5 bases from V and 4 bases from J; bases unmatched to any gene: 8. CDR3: CASSGTGAEGNTIYF. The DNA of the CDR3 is TGTGCCAGCAGCGGAACAGGGGCGGAGGGAAACACCATATATTTT.

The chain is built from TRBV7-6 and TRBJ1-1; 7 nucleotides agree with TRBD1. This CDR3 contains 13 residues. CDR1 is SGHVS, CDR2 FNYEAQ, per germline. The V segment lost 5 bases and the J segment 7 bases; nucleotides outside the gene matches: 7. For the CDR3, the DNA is TGTGCCAGCAGCGCGACAGGGTTGAGTGAAGCTTTCTTT. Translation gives CASSATGLSEAFF.

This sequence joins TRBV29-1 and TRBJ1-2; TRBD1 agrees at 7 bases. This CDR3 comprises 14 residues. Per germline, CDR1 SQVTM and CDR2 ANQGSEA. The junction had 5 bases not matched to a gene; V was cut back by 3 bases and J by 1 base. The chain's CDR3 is CSVEGRGNNYGYTF. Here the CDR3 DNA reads TGCAGCGTTGAGGGCAGGGGGAATAACTATGGCTACACCTTC.

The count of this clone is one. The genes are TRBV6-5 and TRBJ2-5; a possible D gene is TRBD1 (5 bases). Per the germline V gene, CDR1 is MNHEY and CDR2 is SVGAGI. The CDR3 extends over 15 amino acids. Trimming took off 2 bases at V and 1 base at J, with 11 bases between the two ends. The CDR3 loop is CASSYGAPLQETQYF. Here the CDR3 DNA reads TGTGCCAGCAGTTACGGGGCCCCACTCCAAGAGACCCAGTACTTC.

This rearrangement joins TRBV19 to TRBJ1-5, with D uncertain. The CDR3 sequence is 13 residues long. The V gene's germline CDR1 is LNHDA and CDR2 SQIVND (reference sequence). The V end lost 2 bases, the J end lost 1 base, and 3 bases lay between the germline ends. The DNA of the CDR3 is TGTGCCAGTAGTATATCGAGCAATCAGCCCCAGCATTTT. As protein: CASSISSNQPQHF.

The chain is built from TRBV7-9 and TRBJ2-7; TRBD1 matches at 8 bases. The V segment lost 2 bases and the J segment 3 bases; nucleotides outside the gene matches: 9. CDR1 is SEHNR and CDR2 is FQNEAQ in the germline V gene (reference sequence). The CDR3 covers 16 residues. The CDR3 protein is CASSLSAGQGIYEQYF. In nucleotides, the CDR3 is TGTGCCAGCAGCTTAAGTGCAGGACAGGGAATCTACGAGCAGTACTTC.

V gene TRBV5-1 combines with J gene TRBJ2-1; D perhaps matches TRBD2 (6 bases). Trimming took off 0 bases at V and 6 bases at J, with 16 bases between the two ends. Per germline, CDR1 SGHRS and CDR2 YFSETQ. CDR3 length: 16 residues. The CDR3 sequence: CASSLERVTAGNEQFF. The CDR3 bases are TGCGCCAGCAGCTTGGAGCGGGTGACCGCGGGCAATGAGCAGTTCTTC.

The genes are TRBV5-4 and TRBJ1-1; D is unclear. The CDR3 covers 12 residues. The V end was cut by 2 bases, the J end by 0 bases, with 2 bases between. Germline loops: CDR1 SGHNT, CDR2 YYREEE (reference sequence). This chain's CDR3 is CASSFMNTEAFF. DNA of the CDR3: TGTGCCAGCAGCTTCATGAACACTGAAGCTTTCTTT.

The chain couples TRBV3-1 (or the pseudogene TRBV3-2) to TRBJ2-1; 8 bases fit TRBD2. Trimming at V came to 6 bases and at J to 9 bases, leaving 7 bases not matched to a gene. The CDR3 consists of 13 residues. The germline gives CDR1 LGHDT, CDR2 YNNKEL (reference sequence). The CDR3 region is CASRTGLVGEQFF. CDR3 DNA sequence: TGTGCCAGCAGAACGGGACTAGTAGGTGAGCAGTTCTTC.